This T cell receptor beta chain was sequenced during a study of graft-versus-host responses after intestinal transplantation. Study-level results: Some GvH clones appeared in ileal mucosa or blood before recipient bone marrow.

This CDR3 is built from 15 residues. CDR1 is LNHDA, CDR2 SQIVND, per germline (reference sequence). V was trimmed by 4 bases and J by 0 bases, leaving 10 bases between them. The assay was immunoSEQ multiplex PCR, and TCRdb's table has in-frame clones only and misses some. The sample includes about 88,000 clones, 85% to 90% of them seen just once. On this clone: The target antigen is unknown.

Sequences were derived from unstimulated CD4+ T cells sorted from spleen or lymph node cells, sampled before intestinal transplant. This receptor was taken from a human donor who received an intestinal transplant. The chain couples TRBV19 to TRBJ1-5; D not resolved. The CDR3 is CASSRAPISNQPQHF. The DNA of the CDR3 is TGTGCCAGTAGTAGGGCGCCGATTAGCAATCAGCCCCAGCATTTT.